This TCR beta chain was sequenced during a study of regulatory T cells in long-lasting Graves disease. CDR1 is MRHNA and CDR2 is SNTAGT in the germline V gene. The V end lost 6 bases, the J end lost 1 base, and 9 bases lay between the germline ends. This CDR3 is 13 amino acids long. The sample's time point: persistent/refractory GD, antithyroid drugs over 5 years with positive TRAb. The TCR library was made from RNA that had been extracted from PBMCs in TRIzol. This clonotype turned up a few times. Library construction for TCR beta used iRepertoire HTBI primers and Arm-PCR of CDR3 regions. TCRdb used MiXCR to reprocess the multiplex PCR reads, holding one entry per CDR3 protein. There are 400,000 to 500,000 distinct CDR3 sequences in the sample; about 20% occur only once, and about 8.3% lies in the top ten.

The sequencing here drew on peripheral blood mononuclear cells (PBMCs), taken when the disease was refractory, from a patient treated with antithyroid drugs. The chain uses TRBV6-4 and TRBJ1-1, with D unclear. The receptor comes from a female donor with Graves disease. CDR3 sequence reads: CASSYNENTEAFF. CDR3 nucleotide sequence: TGTGCCAGCAGCTATAATGAGAACACTGAAGCTTTCTTT.